These 23 T cell receptor beta chains came from one sample sequenced in a study of T cell clonality in common variable immunodeficiency. TCRdb keeps only in-frame clones here, not all; method: immunoSEQ multiplex PCR. The sample shows 40,000 to 60,000 clones, none of them appearing just once. The sequenced sample consisted of peripheral blood mononuclear cells. These receptors came from a person between 18 and 70 years old in good health.

This clone appeared many times. The read falls 3 residues short of the CDR3 end, and the missing part is taken from the germline J gene. The chain recombines TRBV28 with TRBJ1-6; 12 nucleotides agree with TRBD1. The CDR3 is 16 amino acids. Losses at the gene ends were 6 bases for V and 10 bases for J; bases not matched to a gene: 10. Germline V gene data show CDR1 as MDHEN and CDR2 as SYDVKM. CDR3 DNA, as far as it was read: TGTGCCAGCAGCCAACCGGGACAGGGGGCGCCGTCACCC. Its translation: CASSQPGQGAPSP. Given in full, the CDR3 is CASSQPGQGAPSPLHF.

This clone was detected a few times. The CDR3 end falls 3 residues outside the read, so it is completed with the germline J gene. The chain recombines TRBV7-2 with TRBJ2-1, with a weak D call TRBD2 (5 bases). The CDR3 runs to 14 residues. V was shortened by 1 base and J by 6 bases, with 10 bases between the two germline ends. CDR1 and CDR2 (germline): SGHTA, FQGNSA. CDR3 bases read: TGTGCCAGCAGCTTAGTAACGGGGAGCAATGAG. Residues: CASSLVTGSNE. In full, the CDR3 reads CASSLVTGSNEQFF.

This clone was seen repeatedly, ten times or more. One end of the junction fails to match germline, which may point to a read error. Read sequence stops 3 residues before the CDR3 end, and the germline J gene provides the missing end. This chain connects TRBV4-2 to TRBJ2-2; 9 bases are shared with TRBD2. Germline V gene sequence: CDR1 LGHNA, CDR2 YNFKEQ. The CDR3 extends over 16 amino acids. CDR3 in amino acids: CASSQDSAGGYGELFF. The sequenced part of the CDR3 DNA is TGCGCCAGCAGCCAAGATTCAGCGGGGGGTTACGGGGAG.

CDR3 loop: CASSYIGLATGELFF. The sequenced part of the CDR3 DNA is TGTGCCAGCAGTTACATTGGACTAGCGACCGGGGAG. The chain combines TRBV6-2 or TRBV6-3 with TRBJ2-2, with TRBD2 matching 9 bases. Read data end 3 residues before the CDR3 end; the end is taken from the germline J gene. V lost 2 bases and J lost 5; bases outside the gene matches: 3. CDR1 and CDR2 (germline): MNHEY, SVGEGT. The CDR3 contains 15 residues.

This clone was seen many times. The read terminates 3 residues before the CDR3 end, so the remaining end is supplied by the germline J gene. The chain uses TRBV5-1 and TRBJ2-2; TRBD1 matches 10 bases. The germline CDR1 and CDR2 sequences are SGHRS and YFSETQ. The CDR3 consists of 16 residues. The trim removed 0 bases at V and 3 bases at J, leaving 2 bases unmatched. The CDR3 sequence: CASSLVGTGDTGELFF. The covered CDR3 bases are TGCGCCAGCAGCTTGGTGGGGACAGGGGACACCGGGGAG.

With respect to this clone: A much larger clone differs from this one at a single base, so this may be a read error. The CDR3: CASREPNSGANVLFF. The DNA read from the CDR3 is TGTGCCAGCAGAGAACCAAACTCTGGGGCCAACGTG. The chain recombines TRBV6-1 with TRBJ2-2, with D perhaps TRBD1 (5 bases). Read data end 3 residues before the CDR3 end; the end is taken from the germline J gene. Germline values: CDR1 MNHNS, CDR2 SASEGT. The CDR3 sequence is 15 residues long.

This clone was detected many times. The read is 3 residues too short to cover the CDR3 end, so that end is filled in from the germline J gene. The chain uses TRBV20-1 and TRBJ2-2; D possibly corresponds to TRBD2 (5 bases). Trimming cost V 3 bases and J 1 base, with 9 bases left between them. The germline CDR1 and CDR2 sequences are DFQATT and SNEGSKA (reference sequence). The CDR3 spans 14 residues. The CDR3 is CSARPSGNTGELFF. Incomplete CDR3 DNA: TGCAGTGCTAGGCCCAGCGGGAACACCGGGGAG.

This clone came up many times. Sequencing ends 3 residues short of the CDR3 end; the germline J gene provides the rest. The chain employs TRBV18 and TRBJ1-2, with D tentatively TRBD1 (5 bases). CDR3 length: 15 residues. V was pared by 0 bases and J by 2 bases, with 10 bases between. Per germline, CDR1 KGHSH and CDR2 LQKENI. The covered CDR3 bases are TGTGCCAGCTCACCACCGACAGCAGAGAACTATGGC. Translation gives CASSPPTAENYG. The CDR3, in full, reads CASSPPTAENYGYTF.

This clone showed up many times. At one boundary the junction diverges from the germline segment, which might be a read error. The CDR3 end is not reached by the read, which stops 3 residues before it; the germline J gene fills it in. The chain employs TRBV4-2 and TRBJ2-2; 7 bases are shared with TRBD2. CDR3 size: 16 residues. Germline values: CDR1 LGHNA, CDR2 YNFKEQ. The CDR3: CASSQVSGLNTGELFF. Partial CDR3 DNA: TGCGCCAGCAGCCAAGTTAGCGGGTTGAACACCGGGGAG.

This clone occurred many times. The CDR3 end is not reached by the read, which stops 3 residues before it; the germline J gene fills it in. The chain has TRBV2 and TRBJ1-1; a weak D match, TRBD1 (6 bases). V dropped 5 bases and J dropped 4 bases, with 8 bases sitting between them. CDR3 length: 12 amino acids. Germline loops: CDR1 SNHLY, CDR2 FYNNEI. The covered CDR3 bases are TGTGCCAGCAGTCCCAGGGGCACTGAA. It translates to CASSPRGTE. The complete CDR3 sequence is CASSPRGTEAFF.

Many counts were recorded for this clone. The CDR3 end falls 3 residues outside the read, so it is completed with the germline J gene. The genes are TRBV7-2 and TRBJ1-2; unclear D gene. CDR1 is SGHTA and CDR2 is FQGNSA in the germline V gene. V was pared by 5 bases and J by 0 bases, with 13 bases between. The CDR3 has 15 amino acids. This CDR3 reads CASSPPPLANYGYTF. CDR3 DNA (partial): TGTGCCAGCAGCCCCCCTCCTCTCGCTAACTATGGC.

This clone was detected many times. The read falls 3 residues short of the CDR3 end, and the missing part is taken from the germline J gene. Within the sample, other DNA sequences also encode this same CDR3. The chain recombines TRBV7-2 with TRBJ2-3; D is ambiguous. CDR1 is SGHTA, CDR2 FQGNSA, per germline. Trimming stripped 1 base from V and 2 bases from J, with 7 bases between. This CDR3 is 14 amino acids long. CDR3 region: CASSLDRSTDTQYF. The sequenced CDR3 bases are TGTGCCAGCAGCTTAGACAGATCCACAGATACG.

This clone was seen repeatedly, ten times or more. Here the CDR3 reads CASSIGQATAKNIQYF. The sequenced part of the CDR3 DNA is TGTGCCAGTAGTATTGGACAGGCAACAGCCAAAAACATT. The chain carries TRBV19 and TRBJ2-4; 7 nucleotides agree with TRBD1. The observed sequence ends 3 residues before the CDR3 terminus, with the missing tail filled in from the germline J gene. The V gene's germline CDR1 is LNHDA and CDR2 SQIVND (reference sequence). The CDR3 covers 16 residues. Germline trimming cut 3 bases from V and 0 bases from J; bases unmatched to any gene: 5.

Regarding this clone: Read sequence stops 3 residues before the CDR3 end, and the germline J gene provides the missing end. This chain joins TRBV19 and TRBJ1-5; 7 nucleotides align to TRBD1. The CDR3 consists of 16 residues. V lost 1 base to trimming and J lost 0 bases; unmatched junction nucleotides: 3. The germline V gene encodes CDR1 LNHDA and CDR2 SQIVND (reference sequence). The DNA read from the CDR3 is TGTGCCAGTAGTATAGTGGGACAGATTAGCAATCAGCCC. Protein sequence: CASSIVGQISNQP. The CDR3 as a whole reads CASSIVGQISNQPQHF.

This clone was seen ten or more times. The read stops 3 residues short of the end of the CDR3; the missing end is completed from the germline J gene. The J gene is TRBJ2-2, the V gene TRBV5-1; 9 bases agree with TRBD2. Germline V gene data show CDR1 as SGHRS and CDR2 as YFSETQ. Trimming took 6 bases from V and 5 from J; bases not matched to a gene: 14. The length of the CDR3 is 17 residues. CDR3 bases read: TGCGCCAGCAAGTATATGGCGGGAGGGCGGCGGACCGGGGAG. It specifies CASKYMAGGRRTGE. The full-length CDR3 reads as CASKYMAGGRRTGELFF.

The sample holds many counts of this clone. The sequenced fragment ends 3 residues before the CDR3 boundary, so the rest is inferred from the germline J gene. This chain links TRBV7-8 with TRBJ2-3, with D possibly TRBD1 on 6 matching bases. CDR1 and CDR2 from the germline V gene are SGHVS and FQNEAQ. Deletions cut 3 bases from V and 6 bases from J, with 16 bases between. There are 15 residues in the CDR3. CDR3 residues: CASSLGVQGSDTQYF. The part of the CDR3 DNA that was read is TGTGCCAGCAGCTTGGGGGTACAGGGTTCGGATACG. The entire variable domain, with the rest obtained from reference TRBV7-8 and TRBJ2-3, is as follows: GAGVSQSPRYKVAKRGQDVALRCDPISGHVSLFWYQQALGQGPEFLTYFQNEAQLDKSGLPSDRFFAERPEGSVSTLKIQRTQQEDSAVYLCASSLGVQGSDTQYFGPGTRLTVL.

This clone was seen many times. The read ends 3 residues shy of where the CDR3 ends; the end is completed using the germline J gene. The V call is TRBV30, the J call TRBJ1-1; D possibly corresponds to TRBD1 (5 bases). This CDR3 has 11 amino acids. Germline loops: CDR1 GTSNPN, CDR2 SVGIG (reference sequence). V was clipped by 6 bases and J by 2 bases, with 7 bases between them. CDR3 protein: CACQGNTEAFF. The DNA read from the CDR3 is TGTGCCTGCCAGGGTAACACTGAA.

The sample holds many counts of this clone. The read comes to an end 3 residues before the CDR3 does, leaving the germline J gene to fill in the end. The rearrangement links TRBV18 to TRBJ1-2; 8 bases match TRBD1. After removal of 4 bases from V and 2 bases from J, the junction contained 3 bases not matched to a gene. This CDR3 contains 14 residues. CDR1 is KGHSH, CDR2 LQKENI, per germline. This CDR3 reads CASSRAGGNYGYTF. The covered CDR3 bases are TGTGCCAGCTCACGGGCAGGGGGCAACTATGGC.

On this clone itself: The CDR3 end falls 3 residues outside the read, so it is completed with the germline J gene. The V gene is TRBV5-1, the J gene TRBJ2-7; D may be TRBD1 (6 bases). From germline, CDR1 is SGHRS and CDR2 YFSETQ. The V end was cut by 0 bases, the J end by 1 base, with 14 bases between. The CDR3 is made up of 16 amino acids. The sequenced CDR3 bases are TGCGCCAGCAGCTTGGGAAGTGGGGGCTCTTCCTACGAG. Translated, it gives CASSLGSGGSSYE. The CDR3 in its entirety is CASSLGSGGSSYEQYF.

This clone was detected many times. The CDR3 extends 3 residues past the end of the read, so its final part is completed from the germline J gene. V gene TRBV5-1 combines with J gene TRBJ1-4; D unclear. CDR3 length equals 15 residues. The germline V gene encodes CDR1 SGHRS and CDR2 YFSETQ. Trimming took off 5 bases at V and 3 bases at J, with 14 bases between the two ends. CDR3 protein: CASRDPGDPNEKLFF. CDR3 DNA (partial): TGCGCCAGCAGGGACCCCGGGGATCCTAATGAAAAA.

This clone was counted ten times or more. The CDR3 is cut off 3 residues early in the read; its end comes from the germline J gene. V and J are TRBV19 and TRBJ2-3; possible D gene TRBD2, 6 bases. CDR3 length equals 16 residues. Trimming took off 1 base at V and 7 bases at J, with 18 bases between the two ends. Germline assignment: CDR1 LNHDA and CDR2 SQIVND (reference sequence). The CDR3 here is CASSIVGGSGQNTQYF. Incomplete CDR3 DNA: TGTGCCAGTAGTATAGTTGGGGGGAGTGGGCAAAATACG.

This clone was seen many times. One junction end disagrees with the germline gene, perhaps due to a read error. The CDR3 goes on 3 residues after the read ends, and that part is filled in from the germline J gene. The rearrangement uses TRBV4-2 and TRBJ2-2; TRBD1 matches 8 bases. This CDR3 comprises 16 residues. Germline V gene lookup returns CDR1 LGHNA and CDR2 YNFKEQ. The covered CDR3 bases are TGCGCCAGCAGCCGATCGACAGGGGCGAACACCGGGGAG. It is translated as CASSRSTGANTGE. The full CDR3 is CASSRSTGANTGELFF.

About this clone itself: The read ends 3 residues shy of where the CDR3 ends; the end is completed using the germline J gene. Other nucleotide sequences in the sample specify the same CDR3. The chain uses TRBV19 and TRBJ1-3; D call uncertain. The CDR3 is 15 residues long. The V and J ends lost 1 base and 0 bases respectively, with 7 bases between them. Germline V gene data show CDR1 as LNHDA and CDR2 as SQIVND (reference sequence). The CDR3 sequence: CASSIGLDSGNTIYF. The sequenced part of the CDR3 DNA is TGTGCCAGTAGTATAGGACTGGACTCTGGAAACACC.